The TCR beta chain under discussion was sequenced for a study of identical twins (TCRdb year 2016). Context from the whole study: The study deep-sequenced TCR alpha and beta repertoires from monozygotic twins, unrelated adults of various ages and cord blood to test whether fetal clonotypes persist. To rule out contamination, the twin experiments were replicated at different times with different library preparation protocols.

Library creation used 5' RACE. The sequencing machine was an Illumina HiSeq 2000. A universal primer binding site was added through template switching, and the final cDNA carried a unique molecular identifier so that TCR cDNA molecules could be counted accurately. Specific primers in the conserved constant-segment region were used to synthesize first-strand cDNA for the TCR alpha and beta chains. Each cDNA library was double barcoded, with a SMART-Mk sample barcode plus Illumina barcodes, to control for contamination. TruSeq adapter sequences, together with Illumina sample barcodes, were added in two successive PCR steps. TCR alpha and beta cDNA libraries were sequenced on the Illumina HiSeq platform with custom primers. The study's own analysis went as follows. Unique molecular identifiers were extracted from raw reads with MiGEC, and CDR3 positions were determined with MiXCR. For each individual, recombination models were inferred using an EM algorithm with the repgenHMM and IGoR tools. Shared clonotype analysis was performed with the tcR package in R, normalizing sharing by the product of cloneset sizes. Out-of-frame nonproductive sequences were analyzed to study raw recombination free of thymic and clonal selection effects. The raw public reads went through TCRdb reprocessing: fastp at Q25, MiXCR clone calling, in-frame beta chains kept. Identical CDR3 proteins give one entry, which carries the most common genes and DNA. TCRdb's processing, not the authors' own work, is the source of the V and J calls. The sample table shows 1,800,000 or so distinct CDR3 sequences, and more than 30% are seen once. Jointly, the top ten make up about 0.27% of the sample.

A word on this clonotype: Its antigen is currently not known. Nothing much larger sits one base from this clone, and base qualities are not available.

Every donor was a healthy Caucasian. V and J are truncated by 2 bases and 7 bases respectively, leaving an intervening sequence of 11 bases. The CDR3, from cysteine to phenylalanine, totals 14 residues. Only the CDR3 DNA is retained, 42 bases long and in frame from the first base. Looking up the germline V gene yields CDR1 SNHLY and CDR2 FYNNEI. General study outcomes and caveats: In monozygotic twins, recombination models systematically underestimated out-of-frame TCR alpha sharing, but the models matched the sharing seen between unrelated individuals. Zero-insertion analyses could be partly confounded by invariant T cells such as MAIT and iNKT, although diverse VJ usage argued against such confounding for most clonotypes. Compared with coincidental sharing between unrelated individuals, out-of-frame TCR alpha sequences shared between twins had an excess of sequences with low generation probability. In beta out-of-frame sequences, excess twin sharing was weaker, because having fewer shared sequences lowered the signal-to-noise ratio. Because the same donors could not be followed over many years, conclusions were based on cross-sectional statistical analysis. Abundant cord blood beta clonotypes carried fewer insertions; young adult naive repertoires showed a weaker similar trend, while memory repertoires showed none.

Material: cord blood. The chain uses TRBV2 and TRBJ2-2, and possibly TRBD2, on 5 matching bases. The TCR sequence derives from a newborn girl in good health. The base sequence is TGTGCCAGCAGTGAAACGCTAGCACGCGGGGAGCTGTTTTTT. Its translation reads: CASSETLARGELFF.